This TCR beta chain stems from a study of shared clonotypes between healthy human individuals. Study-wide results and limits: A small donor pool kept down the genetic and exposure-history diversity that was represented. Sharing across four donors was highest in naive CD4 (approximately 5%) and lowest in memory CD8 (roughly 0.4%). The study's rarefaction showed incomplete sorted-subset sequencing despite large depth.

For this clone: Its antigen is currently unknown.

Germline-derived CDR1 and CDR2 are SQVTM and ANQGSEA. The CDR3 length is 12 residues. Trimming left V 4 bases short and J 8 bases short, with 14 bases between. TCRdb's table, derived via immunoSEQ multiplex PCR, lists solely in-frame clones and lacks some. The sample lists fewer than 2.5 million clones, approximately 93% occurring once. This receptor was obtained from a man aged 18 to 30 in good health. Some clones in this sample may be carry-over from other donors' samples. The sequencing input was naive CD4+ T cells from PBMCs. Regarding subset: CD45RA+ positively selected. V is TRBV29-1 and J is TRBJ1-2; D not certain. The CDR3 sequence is CSVADGRVGYTF. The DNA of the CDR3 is TGCAGCGTTGCGGACGGCCGAGTAGGCTACACCTTC.